The text below deals with one T cell receptor beta chain. The antigen is not known. This sample is part of a study of T cells in Graves' hyperthyroidism and ophthalmopathy. For the study at large: Peripheral blood collection took place at initial diagnosis, before any treatment.

There were TCR beta CDR3 regions amplified from RNA transcripts. Initially, a first-round RT-PCR of the TCR CDR3 employed the HTBI primer set. TCRdb re-called the multiplex PCR reads through MiXCR, storing one row per CDR3 protein. The sample records roughly 280,000 distinct CDR3 sequences, roughly 22% being singletons. This CDR3 region has 17 residues. V was pared by 4 bases and J by 5 bases, with 11 bases of the junction left unmatched. CDR1 LGHNA and CDR2 YNFKEQ come from the germline V gene. General observations from the study: Also found in blood were most expanded thyroid clonotypes above 0.001. In simple terms, a model built on 13 V-J features told ophthalmopathy apart from stable hyperthyroidism.

Specimen: blood. The clonotype was recovered from a man aged 25 to 45 with Graves' ophthalmopathy. This chain joins TRBV4-2 and TRBJ2-2, with 9 bases that match TRBD1. The CDR3 DNA is TGTGCCAGCAGCCTAGAGGCCGGGACAGGGCGTACCGGGGAGCTGTTTTTT. Translated: CASSLEAGTGRTGELFF.